This entry concerns a single T cell receptor (beta chain). This clonotype was detected a few times. No cognate antigen has been identified for it. No clone much larger than this one lies a single base away; base qualities are absent. The instrument given in TCRdb is Illumina NovaSeq 6000. cDNA libraries for TCRalpha and TCRbeta were prepared by 5'RACE using constant-segment primers, with sample barcodes and unique molecular identifiers added. RNA was extracted from every sample with Trizol reagent. Amplification of the libraries took two PCR steps, and the second step added a second sample barcode plus Illumina TruSeq adapters. Sequencing of the libraries was done on an Illumina NovaSeq, producing 2 x 150 bp paired-end reads. The source study handled its data this way. Demultiplexing of reads and collapsing into UMI-guided consensus sequences were performed with migec v1.2.7. Using mixcr v2.1.11, UMI consensuses were aligned to TRA and TRB V and J templates and then assembled into clonotypes. Clonotypes were classified as expanded or contracted when called significant by both edgeR and NoisET, with noise models trained on biological replicates. For edgeR calls, the cutoffs were a false discovery rate-adjusted p below 0.01 and a log2 fold-change threshold of 1. As an exploratory analysis of dynamics, max-normalized trajectories of the 1000 most abundant clonotypes were examined with PCA combined with hierarchical clustering. The CD4 or CD8 phenotype of responding clones was assigned using the separately sequenced CD4+ and CD8+ repertoires. TCRdb took the public reads, trimmed them with fastp at Q25, ran MiXCR for clone calling and kept in-frame beta chains. Every distinct CDR3 protein forms one entry, paired with its most common genes and DNA. TCRdb, not the original authors, processed these V and J calls. Here the sample has 450,000 or so distinct CDR3 sequences; about 20% occur a single time. The ten biggest clones cover more than 8% of the sample.

This sample was taken from a study of T-cell memory formation after mild COVID-19 (dated by TCRdb to the early 2020s). In the study overall: TCR sequence clusters from the two donors were largely donor specific. Longitudinal TCRalpha and TCRbeta repertoire sequencing tracked T-cell clones expanding and contracting after mild COVID-19 in two donors. The cohort was made up of two young adult volunteers, one female and one male, who were previously healthy. Results and caveats for the whole study, not just this receptor: Some responding clones were detected in pre-infection memory, which suggested that pre-existing cross-reactive memory T cells had joined the SARS-CoV-2 response. Clones contracting from day 15 to 85 had balanced CD4/CD8 phenotypes, while a second wave expanding from day 15 to 37 was biased towards CD4+. SARS-CoV-2 specificity of the second-wave clones peaking on day 37 was not confirmed. The study included only a couple of mild cases, and larger cohorts that include severe cases with pre-infection samples were judged to be necessary. Contracting CD4+ clones appeared mostly in the CM and EM memory subsets, whereas CD8+ clones were enriched in EMRA.

Ficoll-Paque density gradient centrifugation was used to isolate PBMCs. V is shortened by 4 bases, J by 4 bases, and the region joining them spans 20 bases. There are 17 amino acids in the CDR3, from cysteine to phenylalanine inclusive. Only the CDR3 DNA stays, 51 bases, in frame from base 1. The germline V gene encodes CDR1 SNHLY and CDR2 FYNNEI. This receptor was taken from an adult woman who had mild COVID-19 (a few samples of this study predate the infection). The sample titles of this study are shuffled in the database, so cell type and time point are left out; the donor was told from shared clones. The sample was PBMCs or a T cell subset sorted from them (not recorded which). This chain is built from TRBV2 and TRBJ2-1; confidence is insufficient to name the D gene. CDR3 loop: CASSALSIASTYNEQFF. The DNA is as follows: TGTGCCAGCAGTGCGCTTAGCATAGCATCTACGTACAATGAGCAGTTCTTC. With the rest looked up from the reference TRBV2 and TRBJ2-1 genes rather than sequenced, the full variable domain is EPEVTQTPSHQVTQMGQEVILRCVPISNHLYFYWYRQILGQKVEFLVSFYNNEISEKSEIFDDQFSVERPDGSNFTLKIRSTKLEDSAMYFCASSALSIASTYNEQFFGPGTRLTVL.